These T cell receptor beta chains were read from a single sample in a study of T cells after yellow fever vaccination. TCRdb called the 5' RACE reads again in MiXCR, with one record for every CDR3 protein. Among 300,000 to 400,000 distinct CDR3 sequences listed, under 15% were seen once. This material consisted of CD4+ T cells sorted from PBMCs, taken 15 days after the yellow fever booster vaccination. These receptor sequences come from a man aged 18 to 29 who received the YFV17D yellow fever vaccine. Each CDR3 is given without its conserved first and last residue. Part of the rows lack a size; the others show once, few, many or a class for expanded clones.

cdr3_length | clone_size | v_call | cdr3_aa
9 | - | TRBV7-8 | ASSLAGKLF
13 | - | TRBV18 | ASSTRGSGANVLT
11 | - | TRBV7-2 | ASSHRHPETKY
13 | few | TRBV4-3 | ASSQDPAVNQPQH
14 | - | TRBV11-2 | ASSPVRGKSTDTQY
12 | few | TRBV5-1 | ASSLVVTQETQY
14 | few | TRBV11-3 | ASSLGPERGPGELF
13 | - | TRBV20-1 | SVPPTGGNGETQY
12 | few | TRBV12-3/TRBV12-4 | ASSLRTLYNEQF
12 | many | TRBV15 | ATSRDRQGYGYT
14 | few | TRBV19 | ASSIDPWAVPDTQY
12 | few | TRBV11-2 | ASSLEAGFQPQH
13 | - | TRBV18 | ASSPLSQGAIEQY
10 | - | TRBV30 | AWSLTREGYT
13 | few | TRBV20-1 | SAPGTPATNEKLF
12 | - | TRBV6-5 | ASSSGQNYQPQH
11 | - | TRBV6-5 | ASSTENFSGYT
13 | few | TRBV20-1 | SAREVSASNSPLH
13 | few | TRBV14 | ASSPGTAYVYEQY
12 | many | TRBV4-3 | ASSHGLGNQPQH
16 | few | TRBV5-6 | ASSLNFKTGSTNQPQH
13 | many | TRBV10-3 | AISKGPAIGSPLH
10 | - | TRBV9 | ASSAGSAEQY
13 | few | TRBV5-1 | ASSATGTVRETQY
10 | - | TRBV29-1 | SADKSTDTQY
16 | few | TRBV18 | ASSPRVTGPATNEKLF
11 | many | TRBV5-1 | ASRQYANTEAF
11 | - | TRBV7-2 | ASSGASETEAF